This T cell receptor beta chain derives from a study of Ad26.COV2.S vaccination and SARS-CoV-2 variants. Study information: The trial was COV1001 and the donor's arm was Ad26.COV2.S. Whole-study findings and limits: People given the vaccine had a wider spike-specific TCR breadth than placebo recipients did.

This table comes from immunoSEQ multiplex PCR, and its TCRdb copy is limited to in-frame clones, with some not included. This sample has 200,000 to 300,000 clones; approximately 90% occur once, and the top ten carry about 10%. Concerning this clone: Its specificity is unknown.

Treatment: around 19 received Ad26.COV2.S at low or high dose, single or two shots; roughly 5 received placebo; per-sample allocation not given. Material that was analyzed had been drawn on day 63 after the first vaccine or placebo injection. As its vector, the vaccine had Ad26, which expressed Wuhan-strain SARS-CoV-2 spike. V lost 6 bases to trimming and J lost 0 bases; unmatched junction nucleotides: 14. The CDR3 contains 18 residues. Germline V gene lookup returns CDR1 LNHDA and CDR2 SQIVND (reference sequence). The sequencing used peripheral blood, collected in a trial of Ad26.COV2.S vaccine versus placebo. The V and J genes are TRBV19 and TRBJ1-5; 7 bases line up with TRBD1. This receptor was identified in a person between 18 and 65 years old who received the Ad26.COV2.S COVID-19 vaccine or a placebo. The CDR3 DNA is TGTGCCAGTAGGAAGGCTCCTGCACAGGGGTTTAGCAATCAGCCCCAGCATTTT. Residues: CASRKAPAQGFSNQPQHF.